This T cell receptor beta chain was identified during a study of T cell responses to AZD1222 COVID-19 vaccine. Study observations and caveats: Of spike-specific TCRs, nearly half reportedly target regions left unmutated in variants. The donor group comprised mostly white British people and more females; the analysis possibly underestimated clonal diversity. Repertoire sampling was restricted to post-peak T cell response timepoints.

TCRdb's copy holds only in-frame clones and misses some; the assay was immunoSEQ multiplex PCR. This sample yields under 200,000 clones, of which around 94% are seen a single time; about 4% belongs to the top ten. Details on this clone: Its antigen is unidentified.

Germline CDR1 and CDR2: SGHAT and FQNNGV. This CDR3 is 13 amino acids long. Trimming took 1 base from V and 8 from J, leaving 11 bases between them. This sequence originates from an adult who received the MenACWY meningococcal vaccine as a control. Here the sequenced sample was peripheral blood, taken 28 days after the second dose of the MenACWY control vaccine. The rearrangement uses TRBV11-2 and TRBJ1-2; D is unresolved. The CDR3 nucleotides are TGTGCCAGCAGCTTAGTCGGGCAAGGGGGCTACACCTTC. Its translation: CASSLVGQGGYTF.